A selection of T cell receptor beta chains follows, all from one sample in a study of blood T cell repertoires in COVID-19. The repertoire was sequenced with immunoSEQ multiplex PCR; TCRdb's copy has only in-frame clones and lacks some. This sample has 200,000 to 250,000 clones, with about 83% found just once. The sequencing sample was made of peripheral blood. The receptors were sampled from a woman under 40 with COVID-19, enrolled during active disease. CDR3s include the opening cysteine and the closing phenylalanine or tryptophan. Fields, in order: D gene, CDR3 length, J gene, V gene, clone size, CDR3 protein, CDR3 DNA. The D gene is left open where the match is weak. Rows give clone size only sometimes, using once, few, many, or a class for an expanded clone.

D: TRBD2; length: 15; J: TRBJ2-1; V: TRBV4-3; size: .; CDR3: CASSQGTSGDNEQFF; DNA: TGCGCCAGCAGCCAGGGGACTAGCGGGGACAATGAGCAGTTCTTC
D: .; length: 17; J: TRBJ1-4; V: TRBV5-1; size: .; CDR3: CASSLGRVSVTNEKLFF; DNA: TGCGCCAGCAGCTTAGGCAGGGTTTCAGTTACTAATGAAAAACTGTTTTTT
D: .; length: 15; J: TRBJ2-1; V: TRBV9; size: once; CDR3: CASSVDFVQFYEQFF; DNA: TGTGCCAGCAGCGTAGATTTCGTCCAGTTCTATGAGCAGTTCTTC
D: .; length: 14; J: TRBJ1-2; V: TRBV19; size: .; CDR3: CASSWSGKGYGYTF; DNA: TGTGCCAGTAGTTGGTCGGGGAAAGGCTATGGCTACACCTTC
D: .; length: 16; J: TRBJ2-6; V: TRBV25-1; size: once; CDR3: CASSARPSSGANVLTF; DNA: TGTGCCAGCAGTGCGCGGCCAAGCTCTGGGGCCAACGTCCTGACTTTC
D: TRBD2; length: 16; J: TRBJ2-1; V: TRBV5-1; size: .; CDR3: CASSLGGGLADNEQFF; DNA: TGCGCCAGCAGCTTGGGAGGGGGACTAGCCGACAATGAGCAGTTCTTC
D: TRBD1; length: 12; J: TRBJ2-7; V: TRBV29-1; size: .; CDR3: CSVGQGSYEQYF; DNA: TGCAGCGTTGGACAGGGTTCCTACGAGCAGTACTTC
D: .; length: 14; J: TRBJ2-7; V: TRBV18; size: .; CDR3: CASSPGLVSYEQYF; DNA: TGTGCCAGCTCACCCGGTCTCGTGAGCTACGAGCAGTACTTC
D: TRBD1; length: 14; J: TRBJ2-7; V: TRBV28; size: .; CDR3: CASTPVGTGDEQYF; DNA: TGTGCCAGCACCCCCGTCGGGACAGGGGACGAGCAGTACTTC
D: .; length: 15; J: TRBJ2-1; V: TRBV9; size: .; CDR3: CASSGTGSSYNEQFF; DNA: TGTGCCAGCAGCGGTACAGGTAGCTCCTACAATGAGCAGTTCTTC
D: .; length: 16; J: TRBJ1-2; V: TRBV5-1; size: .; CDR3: CASSFIPGVTNYGYTF; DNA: TGCGCCAGCAGCTTTATTCCGGGAGTGACAAACTATGGCTACACCTTC
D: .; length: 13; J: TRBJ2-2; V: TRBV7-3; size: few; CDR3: CASSLTYTGELFF; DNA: TGTGCCAGCAGCTTAACCTACACCGGGGAGCTGTTTTTT
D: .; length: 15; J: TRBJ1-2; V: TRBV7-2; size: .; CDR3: CASSRWATVNYGYTF; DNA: TGTGCCAGCAGCCGCTGGGCGACAGTTAACTATGGCTACACCTTC
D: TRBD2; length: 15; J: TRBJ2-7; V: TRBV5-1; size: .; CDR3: CASSYGTSNINEQYF; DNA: TGCGCCAGCAGCTACGGGACTAGCAATATAAACGAGCAGTACTTC
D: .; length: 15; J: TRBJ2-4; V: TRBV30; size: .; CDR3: CAWSVGPIAKNIQYF; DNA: TGTGCCTGGAGTGTGGGGCCGATAGCCAAAAACATTCAGTACTTC
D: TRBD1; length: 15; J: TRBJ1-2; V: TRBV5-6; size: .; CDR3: CASSLNRDRGYGYTF; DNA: TGTGCCAGCAGCTTGAACCGGGACAGGGGATATGGCTACACCTTC
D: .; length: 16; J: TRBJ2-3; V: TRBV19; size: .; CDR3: CASSIDGGISTDTQYF; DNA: TGTGCCAGTAGTATAGATGGCGGCATTAGCACAGATACGCAGTATTTT
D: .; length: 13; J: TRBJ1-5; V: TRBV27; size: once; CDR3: CASRQDIYQPQHF; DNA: TGTGCCAGCAGACAGGACATTTATCAGCCCCAGCATTTT
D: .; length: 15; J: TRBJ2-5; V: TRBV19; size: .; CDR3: CASSIVGSLWETQYF; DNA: TGTGCCAGTAGTATAGTGGGTAGCCTTTGGGAGACCCAGTACTTC
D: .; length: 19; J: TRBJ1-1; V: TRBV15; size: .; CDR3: CATSRSATRHTPGGTEAFF; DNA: TGTGCCACCAGCAGATCGGCCACTAGGCACACCCCCGGGGGCACTGAAGCTTTCTTT
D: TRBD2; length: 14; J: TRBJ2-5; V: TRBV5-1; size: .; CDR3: CASSHGTSQETQYF; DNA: TGCGCCAGCAGCCACGGGACTAGCCAAGAGACCCAGTACTTC
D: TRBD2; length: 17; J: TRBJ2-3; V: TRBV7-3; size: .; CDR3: CASSLGGGLAYTDTQYF; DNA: TGTGCCAGCAGCCTGGGAGGGGGACTAGCGTACACAGATACGCAGTATTTT
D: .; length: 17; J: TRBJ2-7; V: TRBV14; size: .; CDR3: CASSQDWKGNPTYEQYF; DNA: TGTGCCAGCAGCCAAGATTGGAAGGGGAATCCCACCTACGAGCAGTACTTC
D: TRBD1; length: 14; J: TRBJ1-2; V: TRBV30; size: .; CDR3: CAWSRQGASYGYTF; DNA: TGTGCCTGGAGTCGACAGGGGGCTAGCTATGGCTACACCTTC
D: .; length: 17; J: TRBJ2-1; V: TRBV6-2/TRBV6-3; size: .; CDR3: CASSWVARGPTKDEQFF; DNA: TGTGCCAGCAGTTGGGTGGCGCGGGGGCCTACCAAGGATGAGCAGTTCTTC
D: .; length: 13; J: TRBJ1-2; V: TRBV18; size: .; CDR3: CASSGGEWDGYTF; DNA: TGTGCCAGCTCAGGAGGGGAATGGGACGGCTACACCTTC
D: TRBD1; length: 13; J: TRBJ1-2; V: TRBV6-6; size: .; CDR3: CASSDDRDRGYTF; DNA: TGTGCCAGCAGTGACGACCGGGACAGGGGCTACACCTTC
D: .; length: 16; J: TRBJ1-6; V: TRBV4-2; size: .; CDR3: CASSLVLGADNSPLHF; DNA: TGTGCCAGCAGCCTGGTTCTAGGGGCAGATAATTCACCCCTCCACTTT
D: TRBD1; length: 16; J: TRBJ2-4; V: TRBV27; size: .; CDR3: CASSKIQGADKNIQYF; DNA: TGTGCCAGCAGTAAAATACAGGGGGCCGACAAAAACATTCAGTACTTC
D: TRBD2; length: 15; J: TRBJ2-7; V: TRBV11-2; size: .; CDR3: CASSTGTSGGYEQYF; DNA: TGTGCCAGCAGCACCGGGACTAGCGGGGGCTACGAGCAGTACTTC
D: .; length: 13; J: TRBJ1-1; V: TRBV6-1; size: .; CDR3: CASSDRANTEAFF; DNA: TGTGCCAGCAGTGACAGGGCGAACACTGAAGCTTTCTTT
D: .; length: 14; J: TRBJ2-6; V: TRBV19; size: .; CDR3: CASSHPSGANVLTF; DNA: TGTGCCAGTAGTCATCCCTCTGGGGCCAACGTCCTGACTTTC
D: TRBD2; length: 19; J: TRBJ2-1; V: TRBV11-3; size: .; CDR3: CASSLGWVAGGADYNEQFF; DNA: TGTGCCAGCAGCTTAGGGTGGGTAGCGGGAGGTGCCGACTACAATGAGCAGTTCTTC
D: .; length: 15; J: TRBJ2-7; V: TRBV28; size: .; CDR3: CASSSSMTATYEQYF; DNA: TGTGCCAGCAGTTCTTCCATGACAGCAACCTACGAGCAGTACTTC
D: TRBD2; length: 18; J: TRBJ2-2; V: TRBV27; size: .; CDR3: CASSIRGVTRGYTGELFF; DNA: TGTGCCAGCAGCATCCGGGGGGTAACAAGGGGTTACACCGGGGAGCTGTTTTTT
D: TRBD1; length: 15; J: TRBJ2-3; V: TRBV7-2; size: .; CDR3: CASSIGTGVTDTQYF; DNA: TGTGCCAGCAGCATCGGGACAGGAGTCACAGATACGCAGTATTTT
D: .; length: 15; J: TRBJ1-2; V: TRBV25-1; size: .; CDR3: CASSESQGINYGYTF; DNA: TGTGCCAGCAGTGAATCCCAGGGGATTAACTATGGCTACACCTTC
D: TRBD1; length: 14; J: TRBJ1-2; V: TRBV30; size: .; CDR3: CAWQKTGIHYGYTF; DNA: TGTGCCTGGCAGAAGACAGGGATCCACTATGGCTACACCTTC
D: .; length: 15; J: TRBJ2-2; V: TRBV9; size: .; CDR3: CASSVLTSNTGELFF; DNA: TGTGCCAGCAGCGTCCTGACTAGTAACACCGGGGAGCTGTTTTTT
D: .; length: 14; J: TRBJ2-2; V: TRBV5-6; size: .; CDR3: CASSRRGGTGELFF; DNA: TGTGCCAGCAGCCGGAGGGGTGGGACCGGGGAGCTGTTTTTT
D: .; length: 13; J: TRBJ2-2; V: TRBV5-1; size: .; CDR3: CASSRAGSGELFF; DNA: TGCGCCAGCAGCCGGGCGGGGAGCGGGGAGCTGTTTTTT